In its sample, the clone carrying this T cell receptor beta chain was seen a few times. This record belongs to a study of spatial heterogeneity in lung cancer. Study background: Mean representation of each unique TCR and UMI combination in the raw reads exceeded eight occurrences.

All TCR cDNA molecules were individually tagged with a unique molecular identifier. TCRdb independently ran MiXCR on the 5' RACE reads; one entry per CDR3 protein. Of fewer than 45,000 distinct CDR3 sequences listed, around 7% were seen once; the top ten hold about 39%. Time point of the sample: sample taken at primary tumor resection. Whole RNA was taken from tumor, nontumor lung or frozen PBMC; it was then sequenced unsorted. The V and J ends lost 0 bases and 0 bases, in that order; junction bases with no gene match: 3. From germline, CDR1 is SGHVS and CDR2 FNYEAQ. This CDR3 spans 16 amino acids. The receptor was isolated from a female donor with early-stage non-small cell lung cancer. Sequenced material: PBMCs, taken at surgery. J is TRBJ2-3 and V is TRBV7-6; 7 bases match TRBD2. This CDR3 reads CASSLAVRGSTDTQYF. The CDR3 nucleotides are TGTGCCAGCAGCTTAGCAGTGCGGGGGAGCACAGATACGCAGTATTTT.